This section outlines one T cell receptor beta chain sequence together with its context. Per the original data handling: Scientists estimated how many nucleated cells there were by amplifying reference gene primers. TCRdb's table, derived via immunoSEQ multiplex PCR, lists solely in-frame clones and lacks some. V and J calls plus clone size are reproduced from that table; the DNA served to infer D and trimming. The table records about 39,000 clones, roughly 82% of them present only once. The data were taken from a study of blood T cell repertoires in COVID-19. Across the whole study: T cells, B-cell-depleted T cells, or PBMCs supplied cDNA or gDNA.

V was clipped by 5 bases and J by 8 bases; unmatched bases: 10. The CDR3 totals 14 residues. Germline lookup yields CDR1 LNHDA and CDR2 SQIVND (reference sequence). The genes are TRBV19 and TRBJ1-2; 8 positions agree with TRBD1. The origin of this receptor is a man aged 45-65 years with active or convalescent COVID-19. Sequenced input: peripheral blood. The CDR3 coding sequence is TGTGCCAGTAGTGGGAACAGGGGGTTCCTCGGCTACACCTTC. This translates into CASSGNRGFLGYTF.